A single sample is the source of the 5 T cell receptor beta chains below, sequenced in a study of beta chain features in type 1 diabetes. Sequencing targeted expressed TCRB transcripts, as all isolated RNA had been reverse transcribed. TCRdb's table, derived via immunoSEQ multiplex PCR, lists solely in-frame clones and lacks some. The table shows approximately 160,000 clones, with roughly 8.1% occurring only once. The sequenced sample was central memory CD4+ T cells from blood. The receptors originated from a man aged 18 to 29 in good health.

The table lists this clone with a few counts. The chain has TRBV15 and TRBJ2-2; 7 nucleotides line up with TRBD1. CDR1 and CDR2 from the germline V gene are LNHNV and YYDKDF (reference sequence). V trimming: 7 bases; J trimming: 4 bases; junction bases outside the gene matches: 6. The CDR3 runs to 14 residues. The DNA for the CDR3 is TGTGCCACCAAGGACAGGACTCTCACCGGGGAGCTGTTTTTT. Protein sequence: CATKDRTLTGELFF.

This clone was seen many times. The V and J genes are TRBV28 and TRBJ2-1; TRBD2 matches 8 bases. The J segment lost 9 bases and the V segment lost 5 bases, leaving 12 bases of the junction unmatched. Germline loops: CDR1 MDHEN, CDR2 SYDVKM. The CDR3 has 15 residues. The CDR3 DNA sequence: TGTGCCAGCAGTCCGGGGACTAGGGGAAACATTGAGCAGTTCTTC. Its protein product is CASSPGTRGNIEQFF. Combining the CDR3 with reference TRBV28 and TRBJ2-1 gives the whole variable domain DVKVTQSSRYLVKRTGEKVFLECVQDMDHENMFWYRQDPGLGLRLIYFSYDVKMKEKGDIPEGYSVSREKKERFSLILESASTNQTSMYLCASSPGTRGNIEQFFGPGTRLTVL.

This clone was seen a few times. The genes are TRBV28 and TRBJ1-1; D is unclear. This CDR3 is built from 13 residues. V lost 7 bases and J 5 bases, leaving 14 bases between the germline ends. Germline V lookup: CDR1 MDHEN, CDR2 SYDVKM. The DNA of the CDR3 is TGTGCCAGCAACGGCGGCACCAGTACTGAAGCTTTCTTT. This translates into CASNGGTSTEAFF.

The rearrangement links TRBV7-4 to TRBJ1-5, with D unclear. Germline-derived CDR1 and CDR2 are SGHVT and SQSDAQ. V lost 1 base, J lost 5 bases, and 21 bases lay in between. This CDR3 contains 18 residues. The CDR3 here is CASSLGNRLFGGYQPQHF. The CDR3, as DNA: TGTGCCAGCAGCTTAGGTAACAGACTTTTTGGAGGGTATCAGCCCCAGCATTTT. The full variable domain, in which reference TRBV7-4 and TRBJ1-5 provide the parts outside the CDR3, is GAGVSQSPRYKVAKRGRDVALRCDSISGHVTLYWYRQTLGQGSEVLTYSQSDAQRDKSGRPSGRFSAERPERSVSTLKIQRTEQGDSAVYLCASSLGNRLFGGYQPQHFGDGTRLSIL.

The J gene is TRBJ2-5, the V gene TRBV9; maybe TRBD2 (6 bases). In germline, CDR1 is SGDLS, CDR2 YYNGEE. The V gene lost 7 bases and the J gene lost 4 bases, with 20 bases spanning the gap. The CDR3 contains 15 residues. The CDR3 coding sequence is TGTGCCAGCGGGTACGGGGGAAGAGGTCGAGAGACCCAGTACTTC. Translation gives CASGYGGRGRETQYF. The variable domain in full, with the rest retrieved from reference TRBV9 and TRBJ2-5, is DSGVTQTPKHLITATGQRVTLRCSPRSGDLSVYWYQQSLDQGLQFLIQYYNGEERAKGNILERFSAQQFPDLHSELNLSSLELGDSALYFCASGYGGRGRETQYFGPGTRLLVL.